This T cell receptor (beta chain) comes out of a study of Graves' ophthalmopathy and Graves' hyperthyroidism. Whole-study results and caveats: Most expanded clonotypes in thyroid above 0.001 frequency also showed up in blood.

Amplified material comprised TCR beta CDR3 regions derived from RNA transcripts. First-round RT-PCR with HTBI primers preceded a second-round multiplex PCR. Via MiXCR, TCRdb re-called the multiplex PCR reads, giving one row per CDR3 protein. The sample records about 620,000 distinct CDR3 sequences, over 20% being singletons. The CDR3 spans 15 residues. The V end lost 4 bases, the J end lost 3 bases, and 16 bases lay between the germline ends. CDR1 and CDR2 (germline): SEHNR, FQNEAQ (reference sequence). Certain patients were not enrolled. These were patients with other autoimmune diseases, uncontrolled infections, pregnancy or lactation. In its sample, this clonotype was seen a few times. The target antigen is unknown.

The TCR sequence derives from a woman between 18 and 30 years old with stable Graves' hyperthyroidism. Some clones in this sample may be carry-over from other donors' samples. The chain has TRBV7-9 and TRBJ2-7; D is perhaps TRBD2 (6 bases). The sequenced sample was peripheral blood. For the CDR3, the DNA is TGTGCCAGCAGCTCGAGGGACTCTCCTTTCTACGAGCAGTACTTC. It translates to CASSSRDSPFYEQYF.